This TCR beta chain emerged from a study of PD-L1 blockade in urothelial cancer. Looking at the study overall: Male patients with bladder-origin urothelial cancer numbered about 90% of the roughly 29. Between 0 and 3 prior chemotherapy regimens had been given to patients. Overall study findings and caveats: When pretreatment blood TCR clonality was below the median, it predicted better survival.

The study collected 1 to 8 samples per patient, pretreatment and on-treatment. Germline assignment: CDR1 MGHRA and CDR2 YSYEKL. Trimming removed 4 bases at V and 6 bases at J, with 13 bases between. This CDR3 is 15 amino acids long. A word on this clone: What it binds is not known.

Profiled with immunoSEQ multiplex PCR; TCRdb holds only in-frame clones, not every one. This sample has 50,000 to 65,000 clones; around 84% occur once, and the top ten carry approximately 2.9%. Material: PBMCs, obtained around atezolizumab (anti-PD-L1) treatment. The TCR sequence derives from a man between 50 and 59 years old with urothelial cancer. This chain joins TRBV4-1 and TRBJ1-6, with D possibly being TRBD1 (6 bases). The CDR3, as DNA: TGCGCCAGCAGCCGAGATCCAGGGGCTAATTCACCCCTCCACTTT. Encoded protein: CASSRDPGANSPLHF.